This entry is about one T cell receptor beta chain. The data stem from a study of blood T cell repertoires in COVID-19. Looking at the study overall: Samples representing acute and convalescent COVID-19 were sourced from the United States, Italy and Spain.

This CDR3 contains 11 residues. CDR1 and CDR2 (germline): LNHDA, SQIVND (reference sequence). With 5 bases removed from V and 2 bases from J, the gap between germline ends came to 2 bases. Sequencing was performed with immunoSEQ multiplex PCR; in TCRdb, only in-frame clones are kept and a portion is missing. The sample carries about 34,000 clones, 85% recorded once. J is TRBJ2-3 and V is TRBV19; the D is unclear. Sequences were obtained from peripheral blood. This clonotype originated in a human donor with acute or convalescent COVID-19. The donor label of this sample is uncertain. Here the CDR3 reads CASSHTDTQYF. The CDR3 DNA reads as TGTGCCAGTAGTCACACAGATACGCAGTATTTT.